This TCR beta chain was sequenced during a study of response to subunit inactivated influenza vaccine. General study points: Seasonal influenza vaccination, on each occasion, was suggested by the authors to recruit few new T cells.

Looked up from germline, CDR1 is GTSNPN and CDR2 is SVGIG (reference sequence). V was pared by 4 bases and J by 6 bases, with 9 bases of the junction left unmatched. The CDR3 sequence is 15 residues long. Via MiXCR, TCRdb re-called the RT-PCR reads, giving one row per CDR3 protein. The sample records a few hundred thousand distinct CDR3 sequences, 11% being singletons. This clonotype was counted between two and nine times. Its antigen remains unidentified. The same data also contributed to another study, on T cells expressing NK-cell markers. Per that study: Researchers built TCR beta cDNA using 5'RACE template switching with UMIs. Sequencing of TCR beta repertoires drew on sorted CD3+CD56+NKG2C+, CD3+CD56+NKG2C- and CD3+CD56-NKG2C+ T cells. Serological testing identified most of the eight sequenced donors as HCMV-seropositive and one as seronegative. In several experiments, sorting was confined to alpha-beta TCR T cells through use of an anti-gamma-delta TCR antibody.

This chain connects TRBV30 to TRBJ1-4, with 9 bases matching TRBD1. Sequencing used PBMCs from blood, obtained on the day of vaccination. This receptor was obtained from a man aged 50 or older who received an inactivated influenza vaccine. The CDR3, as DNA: TGTGCCTGGAATAAGAGGACAGGGGTCGATGAAAAACTGTTTTTT. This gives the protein CAWNKRTGVDEKLFF.